This TCR beta chain was profiled in a study of T cells in Graves' hyperthyroidism and ophthalmopathy. This clonotype was recorded at least ten times. RNA transcripts yielded amplified TCR beta CDR3 regions. When the TCR CDR3 underwent first-round RT-PCR, the HTBI primer set was used. TCRdb reanalysed the multiplex PCR reads using MiXCR and keeps one entry per CDR3 protein. The table has hundreds of thousands of distinct CDR3 sequences, approximately 14% seen once. The sequence derives from a woman aged 18-29 years with Graves' hyperthyroidism. The specimen was blood.

The CDR3 loop is CASSVDPGPETQYF. The DNA of the CDR3 is TGTGCCAGCAGCGTAGATCCGGGGCCGGAGACCCAGTACTTC. The rearrangement links TRBV9 to TRBJ2-5, with D possibly being TRBD1 or TRBD2 (5 bases each). CDR3 length: 14 residues. The germline CDR1 and CDR2 sequences are SGDLS and YYNGEE. Trimming cost V 0 bases and J 5 bases, with 11 bases left between them.